The present entry profiles one T cell receptor (beta chain) with its context. Trimming cost V 2 bases and J 3 bases; bases outside gene matches: 2. Germline V lookup: CDR1 KGHSY, CDR2 FQNENV. The CDR3 contains 15 residues. TCRdb keeps only in-frame clones here, not all; method: immunoSEQ multiplex PCR. The sample includes just over 300,000 clones, 70% to 90% seen only once; the top ten take 9.5%. This sample is drawn from a study of blood T cell repertoires in COVID-19. Study as a whole: T cells, B-cell-depleted T cells, or PBMCs supplied cDNA or gDNA.

The chain has TRBV16 and TRBJ2-1, with 9 bases lining up with TRBD1. Input material: PBMCs or T cells enriched from blood (not recorded which). This TCR came from a woman aged 40 to 49 who had recovered from COVID-19. The CDR3 is CASSQTGGSYNEQFF. In nucleotides, the CDR3 is TGTGCCAGCAGCCAAACAGGGGGCAGCTACAATGAGCAGTTCTTC.